This record covers a single TCR beta chain. Its specificity is not known. The data were obtained in a study of blood T cells in healthy people across ages. V lost 4 bases and J lost 4, with 20 bases in between. The CDR3 is made up of 17 amino acids. Germline loops: CDR1 LGHNA, CDR2 YNFKEQ. Next came a second PCR, run for about 6 to 12 cycles, which used a sample-barcoded 5' primer along with a J-beta primer mix. In TCRdb, the 5' RACE reads were re-called with MiXCR into one record per CDR3 protein. The data show hundreds of thousands of distinct CDR3 sequences, approximately 30% seen once. Study conclusions and caveats: Unknown donor CMV status possibly confounded expanded clonotype changes. Naive T cell percentage showed a strong correlation with the diversity of TCR beta. Diversity of TCR beta per million T cells declined in a roughly linear way with age.

The sequencing sample was made of blood. The V and J genes are TRBV4-2 and TRBJ1-5, with D perhaps TRBD1 (5 bases). This TCR came from a woman at least 80 years old in good health. In nucleotides, the CDR3 is TGTGCCAGCAGCCGAGGATCGGGGGGAGGTTCGAATCAGCCCCAGCATTTT. It translates to CASSRGSGGGSNQPQHF.